The 21 T cell receptor beta chains reported below all come from one sample, sequenced in a study of T cell responses to AZD1222 COVID-19 vaccine. Repertoires were generated with immunoSEQ multiplex PCR, while TCRdb's copy carries only in-frame clones and drops some. The sample yields 150,000 to 200,000 clones, around 90% seen once. The sample here was peripheral blood, taken on day 0 of AZD1222 vaccination. The receptors originated from an adult in good health.

This chain joins TRBV19 and TRBJ2-2, with a weak D call TRBD2 (7 bases). The V and J ends lost 8 bases and 6 bases respectively, with 10 bases between them. Germline V gives CDR1 LNHDA, CDR2 SQIVND (reference sequence). CDR3 length equals 12 residues. CDR3 sequence reads: CASWGGAGELFF. The CDR3 DNA follows: TGTGCCAGTTGGGGGGGCGCCGGGGAGCTGTTTTTT.

V gene TRBV7-3 combines with J gene TRBJ2-1, with 14 nucleotides matching TRBD2. V gave up 5 bases and J gave up 7 bases; unmatched junction bases: 7. This CDR3 has 16 amino acids. Germline CDR1 reads SGHTA; CDR2 reads FQGTGA. In DNA form, the CDR3 reads TGTGCCAGCAGCCCTAGAGGACTAGCGGGAGGAAATGAGCAGTTCTTC. Translation gives CASSPRGLAGGNEQFF.

The CDR3 loop reads CASSDPQGAGYNQPQHF. As DNA, the CDR3 is TGTGCCAGTAGTGACCCTCAGGGAGCTGGCTATAATCAGCCCCAGCATTTT. The rearrangement uses TRBV19 and TRBJ1-5, with D perhaps TRBD1 (5 bases). The CDR3 spans 17 residues. Germline V CDR1 and CDR2: LNHDA, SQIVND (reference sequence). V lost 5 bases to trimming and J lost 4 bases, with 21 bases between them.

This clone was seen only once. The rearrangement uses TRBV5-1 and TRBJ1-6; 12 bases agree with TRBD1. V trimming: 4 bases; J trimming: 9 bases; junction bases outside the gene matches: 8. In germline, CDR1 is SGHRS, CDR2 YFSETQ. CDR3 length equals 16 residues. CDR3 in DNA: TGCGCCAGCAGCCCTTTGGGACAGGGGGCATTTTCACCCCTCCACTTT. This sequence encodes CASSPLGQGAFSPLHF.

The gene calls are TRBV5-8 and TRBJ1-5; TRBD1 might be the D (5 bases). The V and J ends lost 0 bases and 13 bases respectively, with 11 bases between them. This CDR3 contains 12 residues. The V gene's germline CDR1 is SGHTS and CDR2 YDEGEE. The CDR3 DNA follows: TGTGCCAGCAGCTTGGGGGGCTTTTCGCAGCATTTT. Amino acids: CASSLGGFSQHF.

The CDR3 DNA sequence: TGCGCCAGCAGCCAAGTAGGAGGCCACGCGGGGGAGCAGTACTTC. This codes for CASSQVGGHAGEQYF. V usage is TRBV4-3 and J usage is TRBJ2-7; tentative D call: TRBD2 (6 bases). Trimming removed 1 base at V and 7 bases at J, with 17 bases between. The CDR3 runs 15 residues. Germline CDR1 reads LGHNA; CDR2 reads YSLEER.

The V and J genes are TRBV2 and TRBJ2-1, with TRBD2 identical over 11 bases. The CDR3 covers 14 residues. CDR1 and CDR2 (germline): SNHLY, FYNNEI. The J segment lost 7 bases and the V segment lost 7 bases, leaving 6 bases of the junction unmatched. CDR3 bases: TGTGCCAGCACTACTAGCGGGGGACGGAATGAGCAGTTCTTC. Residues: CASTTSGGRNEQFF.

The chain links TRBV4-2 to TRBJ1-1; D not resolved. Germline values: CDR1 LGHNA, CDR2 YNFKEQ. V gave up 3 bases and J gave up 4 bases, with 9 bases separating them. CDR3 length equals 13 residues. The CDR3 loop is CASSHAFGTEAFF. CDR3 DNA sequence: TGTGCCAGCAGCCACGCATTCGGCACTGAAGCTTTCTTT.

The V gene is TRBV28, the J gene TRBJ2-5; D may be TRBD1 (6 bases). CDR3 length: 16 amino acids. Trimming shortened V by 2 bases and J by 0 bases, and 13 bases separated the two germline ends. Per the germline V gene, CDR1 is MDHEN and CDR2 is SYDVKM. The CDR3 region is CASSLGGPWYQETQYF. The DNA for the CDR3 is TGTGCCAGCAGTTTAGGGGGCCCCTGGTACCAAGAGACCCAGTACTTC.

The rearrangement joins TRBV11-2 to TRBJ2-1; 10 bases fit TRBD1. Germline values: CDR1 SGHAT, CDR2 FQNNGV. After removal of 0 bases from V and 7 bases from J, the junction contained 12 bases not matched to a gene. CDR3 length equals 18 residues. The CDR3 DNA reads as TGTGCCAGCAGCTTAGATCCGCCGGGACAGGGGCGCGTAAATGAGCAGTTCTTC. Amino acid sequence: CASSLDPPGQGRVNEQFF.

This clone was counted between two and nine times. The rearrangement uses TRBV20-1 and TRBJ1-2; possible D gene TRBD1, 5 bases. This CDR3 is built from 11 residues. V was trimmed by 4 bases and J by 7 bases, leaving 10 bases between them. The V gene's germline CDR1 is DFQATT and CDR2 SNEGSKA (reference sequence). In nucleotides, the CDR3 is TGCAGTGCTAATCCGGGGGGTGGCTACACCTTC. Translation gives CSANPGGGYTF.

This clone appeared a few times. This chain links TRBV28 with TRBJ1-1; D not certain. From germline, CDR1 is MDHEN and CDR2 SYDVKM. V lost 6 bases, J lost 5 bases, and 13 bases lay in between. CDR3 size: 13 residues. This chain's CDR3 is CASRIPGGTEAFF. The CDR3 region has the DNA TGTGCCAGCAGGATACCGGGAGGGACTGAAGCTTTCTTT.

V and J are TRBV4-1 and TRBJ1-1, with 7 nucleotides matching TRBD1. After removal of 4 bases from V and 0 bases from J, the junction contained 5 bases not matched to a gene. This CDR3 is 15 amino acids long. Germline V gene data show CDR1 as MGHRA and CDR2 as YSYEKL. The CDR3 DNA reads as TGCGCCAGCAGCCGACCGACAGGGCTGAACACTGAAGCTTTCTTT. Protein: CASSRPTGLNTEAFF.

The rearrangement uses TRBV6-2 or TRBV6-3 and TRBJ2-7; perhaps D is TRBD1 or TRBD2 (5 bases each). Per the germline V gene, CDR1 is MNHEY and CDR2 is SVGEGT. The V gene lost 5 bases and the J gene lost 7 bases, with 15 bases spanning the gap. The CDR3 is 13 amino acids. The CDR3 sequence is CASSPLGPFEQYF. As DNA, the CDR3 is TGTGCCAGCAGTCCATTGGGACCTTTTGAGCAGTACTTC.

The chain couples TRBV6-1 to TRBJ2-7; 7 nucleotides match TRBD1. CDR3 length: 14 residues. The V gene end was trimmed by 3 bases and the J gene end by 2 bases; junction bases not matched to a gene: 4. Germline CDR1 and CDR2: MNHNS and SASEGT. DNA of the CDR3: TGTGCCAGCAGTGAGAGACAGGGAGCCTACGAGCAGTACTTC. Translating gives CASSERQGAYEQYF.

The chain carries TRBV5-6 and TRBJ1-2; weak D call: TRBD1 (5 bases). This CDR3 contains 13 residues. V was shortened by 4 bases and J by 4 bases, with 11 bases between the two germline ends. The germline V gene has CDR1 SGHDT and CDR2 YYEEEE. The CDR3 is CASSLRGVYGYTF. CDR3 DNA: TGTGCCAGCAGCCTACGGGGCGTCTATGGCTACACCTTC.

V gene TRBV2 combines with J gene TRBJ2-1; no firm D call. V lost 6 bases to trimming and J lost 8 bases, with 11 bases between them. Germline V gives CDR1 SNHLY, CDR2 FYNNEI. This CDR3 region has 12 residues. The CDR3, as DNA: TGTGCCAGCAGAGGAAGGCCCCATGAGCAGTTCTTC. It codes for CASRGRPHEQFF.

The CDR3 nucleotides are TGTGCCAGCAGCCCCGGGACAGGGGGAAGGGACACCGGGGAGCTGTTTTTT. Encoded protein: CASSPGTGGRDTGELFF. V and J are TRBV7-9 and TRBJ2-2; 11 bases agree with TRBD1. CDR1 and CDR2 (germline): SEHNR, FQNEAQ (reference sequence). The V and J ends lost 5 bases and 3 bases, in that order; junction bases with no gene match: 8. CDR3 length equals 17 residues.

V and J are TRBV6-5 and TRBJ1-3, with unresolved D. The CDR3 has 14 amino acids. Trimming left V 7 bases short and J 0 bases short, with 10 bases between. The germline CDR1 and CDR2 sequences are MNHEY and SVGAGI. The CDR3 is CASTPQYSGNTIYF. DNA for the CDR3: TGTGCCAGCACCCCCCAATACTCTGGAAACACCATATATTTT.

The gene calls are TRBV7-3 and TRBJ2-3; 10 bases match TRBD1. Germline values: CDR1 SGHTA, CDR2 FQGTGA. The CDR3 totals 15 residues. V lost 5 bases, J lost 3 bases, and 5 bases stayed unmatched. CDR3 protein: CASSRRTGGTDTQYF. The CDR3 DNA reads TGTGCCAGCAGCCGGAGGACAGGGGGGACAGATACGCAGTATTTT.

The chain employs TRBV5-1 and TRBJ1-2, with D hard to call. This CDR3 has 15 amino acids. Trimming cost V 0 bases and J 4 bases, with 13 bases left between them. Germline V gene data show CDR1 as SGHRS and CDR2 as YFSETQ. CDR3 DNA: TGCGCCAGCAGCTTGGAAGGCAGGCAAAGCTATGGCTACACCTTC. Amino acid sequence: CASSLEGRQSYGYTF.